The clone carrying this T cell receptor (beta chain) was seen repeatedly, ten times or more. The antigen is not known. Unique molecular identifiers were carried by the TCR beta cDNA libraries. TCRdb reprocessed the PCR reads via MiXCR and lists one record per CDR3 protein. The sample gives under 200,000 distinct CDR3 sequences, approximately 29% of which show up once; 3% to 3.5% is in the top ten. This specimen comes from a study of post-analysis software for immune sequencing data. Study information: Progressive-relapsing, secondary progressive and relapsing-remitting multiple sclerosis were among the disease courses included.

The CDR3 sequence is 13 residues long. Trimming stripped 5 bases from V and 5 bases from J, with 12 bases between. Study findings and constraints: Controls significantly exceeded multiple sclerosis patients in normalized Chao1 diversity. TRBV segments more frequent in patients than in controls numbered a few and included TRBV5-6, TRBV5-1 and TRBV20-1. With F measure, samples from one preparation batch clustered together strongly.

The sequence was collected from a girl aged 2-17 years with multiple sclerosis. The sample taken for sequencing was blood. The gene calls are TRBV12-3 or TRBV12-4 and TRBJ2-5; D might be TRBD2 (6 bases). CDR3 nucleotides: TGTGCCAGCAGTCCCCGGGAGCTGGAGACCCAGTACTTC. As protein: CASSPRELETQYF.